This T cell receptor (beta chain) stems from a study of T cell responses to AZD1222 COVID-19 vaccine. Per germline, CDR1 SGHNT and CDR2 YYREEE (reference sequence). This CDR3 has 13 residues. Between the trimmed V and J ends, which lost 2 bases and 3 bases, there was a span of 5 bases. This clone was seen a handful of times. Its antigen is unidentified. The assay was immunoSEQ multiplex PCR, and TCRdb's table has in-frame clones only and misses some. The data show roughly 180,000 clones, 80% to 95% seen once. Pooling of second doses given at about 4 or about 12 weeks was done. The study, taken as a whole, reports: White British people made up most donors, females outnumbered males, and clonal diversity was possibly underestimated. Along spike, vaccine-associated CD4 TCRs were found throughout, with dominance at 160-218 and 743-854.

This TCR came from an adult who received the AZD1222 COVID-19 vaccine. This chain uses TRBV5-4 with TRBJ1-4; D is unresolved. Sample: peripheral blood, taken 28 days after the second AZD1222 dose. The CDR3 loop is CASSFGSNEKLFF. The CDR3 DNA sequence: TGTGCCAGCAGCTTCGGGTCTAATGAAAAACTGTTTTTT.